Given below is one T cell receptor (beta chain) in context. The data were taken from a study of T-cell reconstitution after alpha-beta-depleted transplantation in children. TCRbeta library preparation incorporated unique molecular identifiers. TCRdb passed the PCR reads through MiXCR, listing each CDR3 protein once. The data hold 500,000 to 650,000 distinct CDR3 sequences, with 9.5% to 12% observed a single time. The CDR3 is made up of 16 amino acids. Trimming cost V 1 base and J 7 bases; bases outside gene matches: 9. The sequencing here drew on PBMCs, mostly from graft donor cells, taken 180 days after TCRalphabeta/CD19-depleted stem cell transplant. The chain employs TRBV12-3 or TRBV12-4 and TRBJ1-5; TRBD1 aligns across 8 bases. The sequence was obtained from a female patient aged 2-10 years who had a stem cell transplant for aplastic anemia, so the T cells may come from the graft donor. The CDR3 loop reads CASSLDTGQGGQPQHF. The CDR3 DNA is TGTGCCAGCAGTTTAGACACCGGACAGGGAGGACAGCCCCAGCATTTT.